These 23 T cell receptor beta chains came from one sample sequenced in a study of OX40 agonist ivuxolimab in advanced cancers. The library was made by the immunoSEQ multiplex PCR assay. Imported from immuneACCESS, the table was reduced by TCRdb to in-frame sequences with V and J called. These copies leave out some clones; in studies compared against another copy, an unresolved V gene accounts for under half, and the cause of the remainder is not known. The sample table lists some 98,000 clones, about nine tenths of them with a count of one. The ten top clones hold around 0.3% of the sample. The sequences come from CD4+ or CD8+ T cells sorted from blood, collected in a trial of the OX40 agonist ivuxolimab. All receptors come from an adult with an advanced solid tumor such as melanoma, head and neck, liver or kidney cancer.

V is TRBV19 and J is TRBJ1-1, with 8 bases matching TRBD1. Germline lookup yields CDR1 LNHDA and CDR2 SQIVND (reference sequence). This CDR3 has 17 amino acids. The J segment lost 3 bases and the V segment lost 3 bases, leaving 12 bases of the junction unmatched. The CDR3 DNA is TGTGCCAGTAGTATCCGGGGTACAGGGGGGCGTCACACTGAAGCTTTCTTT. It translates to CASSIRGTGGRHTEAFF. Drawing the rest from reference TRBV19 and TRBJ1-1, the complete variable domain is DGGITQSPKYLFRKEGQNVTLSCEQNLNHDAMYWYRQDPGQGLRLIYYSQIVNDFQKGDIAEGYSVSREKKESFPLTVTSAQKNPTAFYLCASSIRGTGGRHTEAFFGQGTRLTVV.

The rearrangement links TRBV5-4 to TRBJ2-4; 11 bases are shared with TRBD2. The CDR3 loop spans 18 amino acids. The V gene end was trimmed by 5 bases and the J gene end by 1 base; junction bases not matched to a gene: 11. Germline V gene lookup returns CDR1 SGHNT and CDR2 YYREEE (reference sequence). The CDR3 is CASSITSGGASAKNIQYF. As DNA, the CDR3 is TGTGCCAGCAGTATCACTAGCGGGGGAGCCTCCGCCAAAAACATTCAGTACTTC.

The CDR3 region has the DNA TGTGCCAGCAGCTTGCGGCAGGGGGCCTTCTCTGGAAACACCATATATTTT. Protein product: CASSLRQGAFSGNTIYF. The rearrangement links TRBV5-4 to TRBJ1-3, with 8 bases identical to TRBD1. Trimming removed 1 base from V and 0 bases from J; junction bases left unmatched: 6. CDR3 length: 17 amino acids. From germline, CDR1 is SGHNT and CDR2 YYREEE (reference sequence). Combining the CDR3 with reference TRBV5-4 and TRBJ1-3 gives the whole variable domain ETGVTQSPTHLIKTRGQQVTLRCSSQSGHNTVSWYQQALGQGPQFIFQYYREEENGRGNFPPRFSGLQFPNYSSELNVNALELDDSALYLCASSLRQGAFSGNTIYFGEGSWLTVV.

The CDR3 sequence: CASSFDGLNYGYTF. As DNA, the CDR3 is TGTGCCAGCAGTTTCGATGGCCTAAACTATGGCTACACCTTC. The V gene is TRBV27, the J gene TRBJ1-2; unclear D gene. The CDR3 totals 14 residues. V gave up 3 bases and J gave up 2 bases, with 10 bases separating them. Germline V gene lookup returns CDR1 MNHEY and CDR2 SMNVEV (reference sequence).

The chain has TRBV13 and TRBJ2-2; the D gene is possibly TRBD2 (5 bases). There are 16 residues in the CDR3. Per germline, CDR1 PRHDT and CDR2 FYEKMQ (reference sequence). Deletions cut 1 base from V and 2 bases from J, with 11 bases between. CDR3 loop: CASSLELGVNTGELFF. The CDR3 DNA reads TGTGCCAGCAGCTTAGAGTTGGGAGTCAACACCGGGGAGCTGTTTTTT.

The chain recombines TRBV5-6 with TRBJ2-7; 7 bases align to TRBD1. J lost 4 bases, V lost 3 bases, and 7 bases had no gene match. The germline gives CDR1 SGHDT, CDR2 YYEEEE. This CDR3 has 14 residues. CDR3 residues: CASSSLRGQYEQYF. The CDR3 bases are TGTGCCAGCAGCTCTCTTAGGGGGCAGTACGAGCAGTACTTC.

The CDR3 loop reads CATSGQLFGNTIYF. CDR3 coding DNA: TGTGCCACCAGTGGACAGCTCTTCGGAAACACCATATATTTT. The genes are TRBV15 and TRBJ1-3; D is perhaps TRBD1 (6 bases). The CDR3 consists of 14 residues. Trimming removed 6 bases from V and 4 bases from J, with 13 bases in between. Germline values: CDR1 LNHNV, CDR2 YYDKDF (reference sequence).

The chain couples TRBV28 to TRBJ1-3, with TRBD1 matching over 9 bases. Germline V gene data show CDR1 as MDHEN and CDR2 as SYDVKM. The CDR3 loop spans 14 amino acids. V gave up 4 bases and J gave up 4 bases; unmatched junction bases: 2. This CDR3 is CASSWGTGGNTIYF. The CDR3 nucleotides read TGTGCCAGCAGTTGGGGGACAGGGGGAAACACCATATATTTT. The complete variable domain, with remaining parts taken from reference TRBV28 and TRBJ1-3, reads DVKVTQSSRYLVKRTGEKVFLECVQDMDHENMFWYRQDPGLGLRLIYFSYDVKMKEKGDIPEGYSVSREKKERFSLILESASTNQTSMYLCASSWGTGGNTIYFGEGSWLTVV.

The V gene is TRBV16, the J gene TRBJ1-2; D is ambiguous. V was pared by 0 bases and J by 3 bases, with 8 bases between. This CDR3 spans 14 amino acids. Germline V gene data show CDR1 as KGHSY and CDR2 as FQNENV. Here the CDR3 DNA reads TGTGCCAGCAGCCAATCGCCCGTGGACTATGGCTACACCTTC. Residues: CASSQSPVDYGYTF.

V gene TRBV6-1 combines with J gene TRBJ1-3; D perhaps matches TRBD1 (5 bases). V was pared by 1 base and J by 1 base, with 14 bases between. The CDR3 length is 17 residues. CDR1 and CDR2 from the germline V gene are MNHNS and SASEGT. The CDR3 DNA is TGTGCCAGCAGTGAAGTACCCCGGGGCCGGTCTGGAAACACCATATATTTT. Its translation: CASSEVPRGRSGNTIYF.

The chain is built from TRBV5-1 and TRBJ2-2; D call uncertain. Trimming shortened V by 2 bases and J by 3 bases, and 11 bases separated the two germline ends. Germline V gives CDR1 SGHRS, CDR2 YFSETQ. The CDR3 totals 15 residues. In DNA form, the CDR3 reads TGCGCCAGCAGCTTTAGAGACACTTACACCGGGGAGCTGTTTTTT. As protein: CASSFRDTYTGELFF.

The chain couples TRBV7-2 to TRBJ1-4, with D unclear. The CDR3 covers 15 residues. CDR1 is SGHTA, CDR2 FQGNSA, per germline. V lost 1 base to trimming and J lost 8 bases, with 14 bases between them. This CDR3 reads CASSLGAGGREKLFF. In DNA, the CDR3 is TGTGCCAGCAGCTTAGGTGCCGGAGGGCGCGAAAAACTGTTTTTT.

In this sample, this clone turned up a few times. This chain joins TRBV19 and TRBJ1-1, with 12 bases fitting TRBD1. The junction had 5 bases not matched to a gene; V was cut back by 7 bases and J by 5 bases. This CDR3 region has 14 residues. Germline assignment: CDR1 LNHDA and CDR2 SQIVND (reference sequence). The CDR3: CASTRDRGQTEAFF. Here the CDR3 DNA reads TGTGCCAGTACCCGGGACAGGGGGCAAACTGAAGCTTTCTTT.

This clone was counted only a few times. The chain links TRBV5-1 to TRBJ2-2, with 7 bases aligning to TRBD2. In germline, CDR1 is SGHRS, CDR2 YFSETQ. Germline trimming cut 1 base from V and 1 base from J; bases unmatched to any gene: 1. The CDR3 sequence is 15 residues long. The CDR3 DNA reads TGCGCCAGCAGCTTGCAGCGGGGGAACACCGGGGAGCTGTTTTTT. Residues: CASSLQRGNTGELFF.

The chain uses TRBV29-1 and TRBJ2-7; D is unclear. Trimming removed 4 bases from V and 1 base from J, with 11 bases in between. Germline CDR1 is SQVTM and CDR2 is ANQGSEA. The CDR3 consists of 13 residues. The CDR3 DNA sequence: TGCAGCGTTGCCCGAACCCTGTCCTACGAGCAGTACTTC. Translating it yields CSVARTLSYEQYF.

The rearrangement joins TRBV5-1 to TRBJ2-7; 11 nucleotides match TRBD1. The CDR3 is made up of 14 amino acids. Per the germline V gene, CDR1 is SGHRS and CDR2 is YFSETQ. The J segment lost 6 bases and the V segment lost 5 bases, leaving 7 bases of the junction unmatched. CDR3 residues: CASRPGQGEGEQYF. In DNA, the CDR3 is TGCGCCAGCAGGCCGGGACAGGGGGAGGGCGAGCAGTACTTC.

The chain has TRBV10-1 and TRBJ2-5; 9 nucleotides agree with TRBD1. CDR1 is WNHNN, CDR2 SYGVQD, per germline (reference sequence). With V trimmed by 6 bases and J by 4 bases, 6 bases remained unmatched. This CDR3 contains 14 residues. The CDR3 spells CASSGTGRGETQYF. CDR3 nucleotides: TGCGCCAGCAGCGGGACAGGGAGAGGAGAGACCCAGTACTTC.

The chain carries TRBV9 and TRBJ1-2, with D possibly matching TRBD1 (5 bases). This CDR3 contains 16 residues. V shed 2 bases and J shed 7 bases, with 21 bases lying between them. Germline assignment: CDR1 SGDLS and CDR2 YYNGEE. The CDR3 nucleotides are TGTGCCAGCAGCGTCCCCGCGGGCGCAGGGTGGGGTGGCTACACCTTC. Translation: CASSVPAGAGWGGYTF.

This CDR3 is CASKGGQTYGYTF. The CDR3 DNA is TGTGCCAGCAAGGGGGGGCAAACCTATGGCTACACCTTC. J is TRBJ1-2 and V is TRBV6-4; weak D call: TRBD1 (6 bases). V gave up 7 bases and J gave up 4 bases, with 13 bases separating them. This CDR3 contains 13 residues. Looked up from germline, CDR1 is MRHNA and CDR2 is SNTAGT.

This chain connects TRBV4-1 to TRBJ2-5, with 7 positions matching TRBD2. Germline values: CDR1 MGHRA, CDR2 YSYEKL. Germline trimming cut 0 bases from V and 6 bases from J; bases unmatched to any gene: 10. The CDR3 length is 16 residues. In DNA, the CDR3 is TGCGCCAGCAGCCAAGAAGGGAAGGGCGGGGGAAAGACCCAGTACTTC. This encodes CASSQEGKGGGKTQYF.

The chain combines TRBV30 with TRBJ1-6; D remains unclear. Germline values: CDR1 GTSNPN, CDR2 SVGIG (reference sequence). V was clipped by 5 bases and J by 7 bases, with 12 bases between them. This CDR3 contains 13 residues. Here the CDR3 reads CAWEGTENSPLHF. The CDR3 nucleotides read TGTGCCTGGGAGGGAACCGAGAATTCACCCCTCCACTTT.

V usage is TRBV7-2 and J usage is TRBJ1-5; D unclear. V was trimmed by 0 bases and J by 7 bases, leaving 7 bases between them. This CDR3 contains 13 residues. From germline, CDR1 is SGHTA and CDR2 FQGNSA. CDR3 sequence reads: CASSLAVDQPQHF. CDR3 nucleotide sequence: TGTGCCAGCAGCTTAGCGGTAGACCAGCCCCAGCATTTT.

The rearrangement uses TRBV7-9 and TRBJ1-6; D remains ambiguous. Germline V gives CDR1 SEHNR, CDR2 FQNEAQ (reference sequence). Trimming took 5 bases from V and 7 from J, leaving 12 bases between them. CDR3 length equals 14 residues. The CDR3 sequence is CASSPTVGNSPLHF. The CDR3 DNA is TGTGCCAGCAGCCCCACCGTGGGAAATTCACCCCTCCACTTT.